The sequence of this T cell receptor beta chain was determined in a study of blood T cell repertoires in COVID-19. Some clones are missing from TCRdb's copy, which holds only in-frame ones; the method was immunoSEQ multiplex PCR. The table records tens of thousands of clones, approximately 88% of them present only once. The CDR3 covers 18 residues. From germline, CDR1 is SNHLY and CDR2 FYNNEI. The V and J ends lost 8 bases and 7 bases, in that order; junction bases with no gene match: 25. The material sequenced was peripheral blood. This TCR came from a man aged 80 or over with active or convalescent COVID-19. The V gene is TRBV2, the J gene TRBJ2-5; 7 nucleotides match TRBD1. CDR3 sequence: CASGNGKGAVLDIGTQYF. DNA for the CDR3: TGTGCCAGCGGTAACGGAAAGGGGGCCGTACTAGATATCGGGACCCAGTACTTC.